This is a list of T cell receptor beta chains from one sample in a study of chemoradiotherapy in HPV16-positive cancers. The method was immunoSEQ multiplex PCR; TCRdb's version includes in-frame clones alone and lacks a portion of them. The sample yields around 11,000 clones, 80% to 95% seen once. The starting material was blood, obtained from a patient who underwent chemoradiotherapy. These receptor sequences come from a human donor with HPV-associated anogenital cancer. Each CDR3 is given with its conserved first and last residue. A D gene is named only where the DNA matches it firmly. Clone size is given for some rows only: seen once, a few or many times, or a class if the clone is expanded.

D gene	clone size	V gene	J gene	CDR3 DNA	CDR3 protein
TRBD1	-	TRBV7-9	TRBJ2-5	TGTGCCAGCAGCTCAGGACAGGTCCACTTTCAACAAGAGACCCAGTACTTC	CASSSGQVHFQQETQYF
-	-	TRBV5-1	TRBJ1-1	TGCGCCAGCAGCCCGGTGGGGGGATTGAACACTGAAGCTTTCTTT	CASSPVGGLNTEAFF
TRBD2	-	TRBV11-1	TRBJ2-1	TGTGCCAGCAGCCCCAGTCCCGGGACTAGCGGGGGGGCTAGTGAGCAGTTCTTC	CASSPSPGTSGGASEQFF
-	-	TRBV5-1	TRBJ1-4	TGCGCCAGCTCCCCCCTAGAAGAGGAGGAAAAACTGTTTTTT	CASSPLEEEEKLFF
TRBD2	once	TRBV7-9	TRBJ2-3	TGTGCCAGCAGCCATGGCGTAGCGGGGAGTAGCACAGATACGCAGTATTTT	CASSHGVAGSSTDTQYF
-	-	TRBV18	TRBJ1-4	TGTGCCAGCTCACCGGGATCAACTAATGAAAAACTGTTTTTT	CASSPGSTNEKLFF
TRBD2	few	TRBV19	TRBJ2-5	TGTGCCAGTAGACCGACTAGCGGGGGGCGTGAGACCCAGTACTTC	CASRPTSGGRETQYF
TRBD2	-	TRBV9	TRBJ2-3	TGTGCCAGCAGCGTAGTCCCCCGGACTAGCGGGGGCACAGATACGCAGTATTTT	CASSVVPRTSGGTDTQYF
-	-	TRBV29-1	TRBJ2-2	TGCAGCGTGACAGACAGGGGAGGGACCGGGGAGCTGTTTTTT	CSVTDRGGTGELFF
-	-	TRBV18	TRBJ1-4	TGTGCCAGCTCACCAGACGGCTTAAATGAAAAACTGTTTTTT	CASSPDGLNEKLFF
-	-	TRBV7-3	TRBJ2-2	TGTGCCAGCAGCTTAGATGGGAATACCAAGGTTGCCGGGGAGCTGTTTTTT	CASSLDGNTKVAGELFF
-	-	TRBV5-6	TRBJ2-7	TGTGCCAGCAGCGCCCGGGACACCCTCTCCTACGAGCAGTACTTC	CASSARDTLSYEQYF
TRBD1	-	TRBV27	TRBJ1-2	TGTGCCAGCAGTTTTACAGGGGATGGCTACACCTTC	CASSFTGDGYTF
-	-	TRBV6-1	TRBJ1-3	TGTGCCAGCAGTGAAGACGGGGCCGACTCTGGAAACACCATATATTTT	CASSEDGADSGNTIYF
-	-	TRBV2	TRBJ2-5	TGTGCCAGCAGTGATTTTCAGGGGGAGACCCAGTACTTC	CASSDFQGETQYF
-	-	TRBV4-1	TRBJ2-3	TGCGCCAGCAGCCAAGTTGGGCGAGATACGCAGTATTTT	CASSQVGRDTQYF
TRBD1	-	TRBV6-5	TRBJ1-4	TGTGCCAGCAGTCGACAGGGGGCGCTCAATGAAAAACTGTTTTTT	CASSRQGALNEKLFF
TRBD2	once	TRBV7-7	TRBJ2-1	TGTGCTAGCAGCCGCGGGAGCGGGGCATACAATGAGCAGTTCTTC	CASSRGSGAYNEQFF
TRBD1	-	TRBV7-2	TRBJ1-2	TGTGCCAGCAGCAGAAGCCACGGGACAGGGTCTGGTGGCTACACCTTC	CASSRSHGTGSGGYTF
-	few	TRBV27	TRBJ2-7	TGTGCCAGCAGTTTATCGGACGGATCCTACGAGCAGTACTTC	CASSLSDGSYEQYF
TRBD2	-	TRBV9	TRBJ2-7	TGTGCCAGCTTGACTAGCAGGTACGAGCAGTACTTC	CASLTSRYEQYF
TRBD1	-	TRBV29-1	TRBJ1-2	TGCAGCGTTGACAGGGGGCTAGCTAACTATGGCTACACCTTC	CSVDRGLANYGYTF
-	-	TRBV6-5	TRBJ1-1	TGTGCCAGCAGTTACTCTCGGGGAAGGGGGACTGAAGCTTTCTTT	CASSYSRGRGTEAFF
TRBD1	-	TRBV6-5	TRBJ1-2	TGTGCCAGCAGCCCTGCCGGACAGGGCTATGGCTACACCTTC	CASSPAGQGYGYTF
-	-	TRBV9	TRBJ2-3	TGTGCCAGCAGCGTTCGATCCACAGATACGCAGTATTTT	CASSVRSTDTQYF
TRBD1	-	TRBV7-6	TRBJ2-5	TGTGCCAGCAGCCCTCGGACAGGGGGCGTATTTGAGACCCAGTACTTC	CASSPRTGGVFETQYF
-	-	TRBV10-1	TRBJ1-5	TGCGCCAGCAGTGAGTCGACTCAGCCCCAGCATTTT	CASSESTQPQHF
TRBD2	once	TRBV2	TRBJ2-1	TGTGCCAGCAGTGATCGGACTAGCGGCGCCCTCCTACTTGATGAGCAGTTCTTC	CASSDRTSGALLLDEQFF
TRBD1	-	TRBV10-2	TRBJ1-6	TGCGCCAGCCTCGGGACAGGGAGTGTTAATTCACCCCTCCACTTT	CASLGTGSVNSPLHF
-	once	TRBV30	TRBJ1-2	TGTGCCTGGAGTGTAGGTCACGCCTATGGCTACACCTTC	CAWSVGHAYGYTF